Below, 17 T cell receptor beta chains from the same sample are listed, as sequenced in a study. Using its own MiXCR run on the RT-PCR reads, TCRdb lists one record per CDR3 protein. Of about 680,000 distinct CDR3 sequences listed, about 14% are singletons. The specimen sequenced was memory CD4+ T cells from blood. The receptors derive from a female donor in good health, serving as a healthy control.

This clonotype was recorded a few times. The chain combines TRBV5-1 with TRBJ2-2, with D tentatively TRBD2 (7 bases). The CDR3 sequence is 14 residues long. Per the germline V gene, CDR1 is SGHRS and CDR2 is YFSETQ. Trimming removed 4 bases at V and 8 bases at J, with 15 bases between. Written as DNA, the CDR3 is TGCGCCAGCAGCGTTGCGGGGGCCCCAGGGGAGCTGTTTTTT. It translates to CASSVAGAPGELFF.

This clonotype was seen many times. The rearrangement uses TRBV12-3 or TRBV12-4 and TRBJ1-1; D gene uncertain. V gave up 0 bases and J gave up 8 bases, with 13 bases separating them. The CDR3 has 14 residues. In nucleotides, the CDR3 is TGTGCCAGCAGTTTAGCGAGTGTAACGGTGGAAGCTTTCTTT. Protein: CASSLASVTVEAFF.

The rearrangement links TRBV24-1 to TRBJ2-3; perhaps D is TRBD1 or TRBD2 (5 bases each). There are 17 residues in the CDR3. With 4 bases removed from V and 5 bases from J, the gap between germline ends came to 21 bases. Germline V CDR1 and CDR2: KGHDR, SFDVKD. CDR3 in DNA: TGTGCCACCAGTGACCCCTCCGGAGGTGGGGCGGTAGATACGCAGTATTTT. As protein: CATSDPSGGGAVDTQYF.

This clonotype came up a few times. This chain links TRBV12-3 or TRBV12-4 with TRBJ2-1, with TRBD2 identical over 9 bases. The V gene end was trimmed by 7 bases and the J gene end by 4 bases; junction bases not matched to a gene: 11. The CDR3 totals 16 residues. This CDR3 is CASTETGGGGYNEQFF. CDR3 DNA sequence: TGTGCCAGCACCGAGACAGGCGGGGGGGGGTACAATGAGCAGTTCTTC.

This clonotype was observed a handful of times. V is TRBV12-3 or TRBV12-4 and J is TRBJ2-5, with a possible D match to TRBD2 (6 bases). Deletions cut 0 bases from V and 5 bases from J, with 16 bases between. The CDR3 totals 16 residues. CDR3 sequence (DNA): TGTGCCAGCAGTTTAGCTTACCAGGGAGGTGGGGAGACCCAGTACTTC. Its protein product is CASSLAYQGGGETQYF.

This chain links TRBV7-6 with TRBJ1-5, with D unresolved. The V and J ends lost 5 bases and 6 bases respectively, with 11 bases between them. Germline CDR1 SGHVS, CDR2 FNYEAQ. The CDR3 has 13 residues. As DNA, the CDR3 is TGTGCCAGCAGCCTAAACCTTGGTCAGCCCCAGCATTTT. Protein: CASSLNLGQPQHF.

V is TRBV12-3 or TRBV12-4 and J is TRBJ2-1; 7 bases agree with TRBD2. This CDR3 is built from 14 residues. J was trimmed by 10 bases and V by 0 bases; bases with no gene match: 6. The CDR3 DNA is TGTGCCAGCAGTTTAGCGGGAGGGCCTCAGGAGCAGTTCTTC. This sequence encodes CASSLAGGPQEQFF.

The chain has TRBV6-6 and TRBJ2-5; no reliable D call. Trimming stripped 2 bases from V and 4 bases from J, with 11 bases between. Germline lookup yields CDR1 MNHNY and CDR2 SVGAGI (reference sequence). There are 14 residues in the CDR3. The CDR3: CASSYGSYGETQYF. Here the CDR3 DNA reads TGTGCCAGCAGTTACGGCTCCTACGGAGAGACCCAGTACTTC.

This clonotype was counted a few times. V usage is TRBV6-2 or TRBV6-3 and J usage is TRBJ1-1; 7 nucleotides agree with TRBD1. Germline V gene sequence: CDR1 MNHEY, CDR2 SVGEGT. The CDR3 spans 14 residues. After removal of 6 bases from V and 0 bases from J, the junction contained 4 bases not matched to a gene. The CDR3: CASSEQGLNTEAFF. CDR3 nucleotide sequence: TGTGCCAGCAGCGAACAGGGGCTGAACACTGAAGCTTTCTTT.

The chain uses TRBV4-1 and TRBJ2-5; possibly TRBD1 for D (5 bases). CDR1 is MGHRA and CDR2 is YSYEKL in the germline V gene. Trimming took 0 bases from V and 3 from J, leaving 11 bases between them. This CDR3 is 15 amino acids long. DNA for the CDR3: TGCGCCAGCAGCCAAGATGGGGCGGTAAAAGAGACCCAGTACTTC. Translating gives CASSQDGAVKETQYF.

The chain employs TRBV5-1 and TRBJ2-7; 10 bases line up with TRBD1. The V gene's germline CDR1 is SGHRS and CDR2 YFSETQ. J gave up 2 bases and V 4 bases, and 9 bases lay outside the gene matches. The CDR3 covers 16 residues. CDR3 in amino acids: CASSHFGQGVTYEQYF. As DNA, the CDR3 is TGCGCCAGCAGCCACTTCGGACAGGGGGTAACCTACGAGCAGTACTTC.

As for this clonotype: A much more abundant neighbour one base away suggests this may be a read error. V usage is TRBV5-1 and J usage is TRBJ2-7; TRBD2 matches 11 bases. This CDR3 is 15 amino acids long. Germline CDR1 reads SGHRS; CDR2 reads YFSETQ. V was pared by 6 bases and J by 2 bases, with 7 bases of the junction left unmatched. CDR3 in amino acids: CASKSLAGGPYEQYF. DNA for the CDR3: TGCGCCAGCAAGAGTCTAGCGGGAGGACCCTACGAGCAGTACTTC.

V gene TRBV6-5 combines with J gene TRBJ1-5; TRBD1 might be the D (6 bases). The germline CDR1 and CDR2 sequences are MNHEY and SVGAGI. With 2 bases removed from V and 5 bases from J, the gap between germline ends came to 13 bases. The CDR3 totals 15 residues. The CDR3 coding sequence is TGTGCCAGCAGTTACGTATCAGGGGACGATCAGCCCCAGCATTTT. Translating gives CASSYVSGDDQPQHF.

The CDR3 is CASSWWTGGRGELFF. The CDR3 nucleotides read TGTGCCAGCAGCTGGTGGACAGGGGGACGCGGGGAGCTGTTTTTT. This rearrangement joins TRBV7-2 to TRBJ2-2; 10 bases align to TRBD1. Losses at the gene ends were 4 bases for V and 7 bases for J; bases not matched to a gene: 6. In germline, CDR1 is SGHTA, CDR2 FQGNSA. CDR3 length: 15 amino acids.

This clonotype was observed a few times. The chain combines TRBV28 with TRBJ1-5; D not certain. Trimming took 8 bases from V and 3 from J, leaving 8 bases between them. Germline loops: CDR1 MDHEN, CDR2 SYDVKM. CDR3 length equals 12 residues. Here the CDR3 DNA reads TGTGCCAGCGGGCTGAACAATCAGCCCCAGCATTTT. It encodes CASGLNNQPQHF.

In this sample, this clonotype turned up many times. The chain links TRBV6-1 to TRBJ1-6; TRBD1 matches 8 bases. This CDR3 spans 14 amino acids. Losses at the gene ends were 2 bases for V and 9 bases for J; bases not matched to a gene: 3. Germline lookup yields CDR1 MNHNS and CDR2 SASEGT. The chain's CDR3 is CASSERQGASPLHF. The CDR3 nucleotides are TGTGCCAGCAGTGAAAGGCAGGGGGCTTCACCCCTCCACTTT.

This clonotype has at least ten counts. The chain is built from TRBV29-1 and TRBJ2-7; D ambiguous. Germline V CDR1 and CDR2: SQVTM, ANQGSEA. The CDR3 extends over 12 amino acids. Trimming took 3 bases from V and 6 from J, leaving 12 bases between them. The DNA for the CDR3 is TGCAGCGTTGATGAGGACGGGCGCGAGCAGTACTTC. Protein product: CSVDEDGREQYF.